A selection of T cell receptor beta chains follows, all from one sample in a study of blood T cell repertoires in COVID-19. Clones were read by immunoSEQ multiplex PCR, and TCRdb kept only the in-frame ones, dropping some. The table has 150,000 to 200,000 clones, around four fifths seen once. Sequencing used peripheral blood. Receptors were obtained from a human donor with acute or convalescent COVID-19. The donor label of this sample is uncertain. Each CDR3 is given with its conserved first and last residue. The D gene is left open where the match is weak.

>TRBV6-2/TRBV6-3|NA|TRBJ1-2
CASSYLAGIYGYTF
>TRBV28|TRBD1|TRBJ1-2
CASSSAGTGVYGYTF
>TRBV29-1|NA|TRBJ2-7
CSARTGLGPYEQYF
>TRBV3-1/TRBV3-2|NA|TRBJ2-1
CASSQSGGANEQFF
>TRBV29-1|NA|TRBJ1-2
CSVLIQGSYGYTF
>TRBV7-8|TRBD2|TRBJ2-3
CASSPGASGTRDTQYF
>TRBV10-3|TRBD2|TRBJ2-1
CAIRSASGSSYNEQFF
>TRBV12-5|NA|TRBJ2-1
CASGLVWDTLNEQFF
>TRBV9|NA|TRBJ1-1
CASSTTGNTEAFF
>TRBV2|NA|TRBJ1-2
CASSEGFRVNYGYTF
>TRBV28|NA|TRBJ2-6
CASSIQSGANVLTF
>TRBV18|TRBD1|TRBJ1-2
CASSPPGGSSPNYGYTF
>TRBV18|NA|TRBJ1-2
CASSPLGTTEGYGYTF
>TRBV6-5|NA|TRBJ1-5
CASWAGTNNQPQHF
>TRBV10-3|NA|TRBJ1-1
CAISPSTGQGTEAFF
>TRBV18|TRBD2|TRBJ2-5
CASSPPGLAGVETQYF
>TRBV13|NA|TRBJ1-5
CASSASPRDQPQHF